This TCR beta chain was retrieved from a study of blood T cell repertoires in COVID-19. Study-wide context: Collection of acute and convalescent COVID-19 samples took place in the United States, Italy and Spain. Sources were T cells, B-cell-depleted T cells, or PBMCs; the material itself was cDNA or gDNA.

Generated by immunoSEQ multiplex PCR, the TCRdb table keeps only in-frame clones and is missing some. The profile shows roughly 160,000 clones, 81% of them singletons. Those who participated ranged in age from roughly 18 to 90 years and resided in 20 to 25 US areas. Cohorts were assigned according to the clinical history that participants reported. CDR3 length: 17 residues. V was clipped by 6 bases and J by 5 bases; unmatched bases: 15. Per the germline V gene, CDR1 is WNHNN and CDR2 is SYGVQD (reference sequence). Sequencing was done on a sample of PBMCs or T cells enriched from blood (not recorded which). The clonotype originates from a woman aged 35 to 49 with acute COVID-19. The J gene is TRBJ2-1, the V gene TRBV10-1; 8 nucleotides agree with TRBD2. CDR3 protein: CASREMISGVLDNEQFF. The CDR3 nucleotides read TGCGCCAGCAGAGAAATGATTAGCGGGGTTCTCGACAATGAGCAGTTCTTC.